The present T cell receptor beta chain was sequenced within a study of cytomegalovirus exposure and HLA in healthy donors. In the study overall: Roughly 85 million unique TCRs from HLA-typed donors made up an early data release.

PCR was performed using 60 Vbeta and 13 Jbeta primers. This table comes from immunoSEQ multiplex PCR, and its TCRdb copy is limited to in-frame clones, with some not included. The sample consists of roughly 120,000 clones, around 60% of them appearing once. The CDR3 has 15 amino acids. Germline V gives CDR1 SGHVS, CDR2 FNYEAQ. The J segment lost 8 bases and the V segment lost 5 bases, leaving 7 bases of the junction unmatched. As concerns this clone: The antigen remains undetermined.

Overall study findings and caveats: A later analysis linked around 15,000 TCR beta sequences to HLA alleles at 0.05 false discovery rate. Researchers left out some V segments, among them TRBV6-2 and TRBV6-3, as indistinguishable. In a later analysis, several top co-occurrence clusters appeared linked to parvovirus B19, influenza, CMV and Epstein-Barr virus.

Sequencing was done on a sample of PBMCs. The V gene is TRBV7-6, the J gene TRBJ2-2; 11 positions agree with TRBD2. This receptor was identified in a man between 35 and 55 years old in good health and CMV-seropositive. CDR3 DNA: TGTGCCAGCAGCCTAAGGACTAGCGGGTCAGGGGAGCTGTTTTTT. It codes for CASSLRTSGSGELFF.